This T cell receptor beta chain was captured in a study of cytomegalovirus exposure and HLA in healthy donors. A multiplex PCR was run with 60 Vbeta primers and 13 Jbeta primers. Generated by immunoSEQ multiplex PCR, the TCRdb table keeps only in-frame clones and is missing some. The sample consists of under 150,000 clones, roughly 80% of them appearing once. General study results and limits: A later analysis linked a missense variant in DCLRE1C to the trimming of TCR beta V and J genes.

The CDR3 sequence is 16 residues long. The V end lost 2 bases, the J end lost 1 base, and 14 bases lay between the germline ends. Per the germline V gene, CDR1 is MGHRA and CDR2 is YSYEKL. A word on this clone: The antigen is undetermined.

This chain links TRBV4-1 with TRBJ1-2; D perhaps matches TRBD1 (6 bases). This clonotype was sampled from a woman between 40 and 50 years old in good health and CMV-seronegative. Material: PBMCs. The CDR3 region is CASSQPRDNDNYGYTF. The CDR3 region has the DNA TGCGCCAGCAGCCAACCTCGGGACAATGATAACTATGGCTACACCTTC.